Listed below are T cell receptor beta chains from one sample, sequenced in a study of T cell repertoires in cytomegalovirus infection. TCRdb processed the reads anew with MiXCR; each CDR3 protein has one entry. The repertoire holds hundreds of thousands of distinct CDR3 sequences, with 35% to 40% as singletons. The source material was PBMCs. The receptors were sampled from a human donor in good health (CMV status not recorded). Some clones in this sample may be carry-over from other donors' samples. Both conserved end residues are trimmed from each CDR3. D genes are given only for firm matches.

v_call	d_call	j_call	cdr3_aa
TRBV4-2	TRBD1	TRBJ2-5	ASSQVTGVTDETQY
TRBV7-2	TRBD2	TRBJ2-1	ASSPGGLAGVAYNEQF
TRBV19	TRBD2	TRBJ2-6	ASSIFGSGSLAGANVLT
TRBV28	-	TRBJ1-1	ASSSFRGSTEDF
TRBV28	TRBD1	TRBJ2-7	ASSRLTGQGSYEQY
TRBV7-2	TRBD2	TRBJ2-7	ASSPPPGTTSSYEQY
TRBV5-5	-	TRBJ1-4	ASSLVLGSNEKLF
TRBV5-4	-	TRBJ1-1	ASRPTVNTEAF
TRBV12-3/TRBV12-4	-	TRBJ2-3	ASSPLTQGDTQY
TRBV5-1	-	TRBJ2-2	ASSLEALTGELF
TRBV28	-	TRBJ2-5	ASRLTGMRGETQY
TRBV7-8	-	TRBJ2-5	ASSPLRRGEWQETQY
TRBV19	TRBD2	TRBJ2-5	ASSSRLAGDQETQY
TRBV12-3/TRBV12-4	-	TRBJ2-5	ASSPVGRGPETQY
TRBV19	TRBD1	TRBJ2-2	ASSARTGIGTGELF
TRBV11-2	-	TRBJ2-7	ASSLDGQSIGYEQY
TRBV6-5	TRBD1	TRBJ2-4	ASSSSPGQIKNIQY
TRBV12-3/TRBV12-4	-	TRBJ1-3	ASSFKAGTGNTIY
TRBV5-1	TRBD2	TRBJ2-3	ASSLVSGASTDTQY
TRBV28	TRBD1	TRBJ1-2	ASSPGSDRGEGYT
TRBV7-2	-	TRBJ2-3	ASSQGNPETDTQY
TRBV7-1	-	TRBJ2-2	ASRNPGDTGELF
TRBV10-3	-	TRBJ1-2	AASPGLPKSRDGNYGYT
TRBV7-2	TRBD1	TRBJ1-5	ASSLSRDRVMSQPQH
TRBV11-2	-	TRBJ2-1	ASVPILTAYNEQF
TRBV7-2	-	TRBJ2-5	ASSLRVGETQY
TRBV2	-	TRBJ1-1	ASSEAQGSWKDTEAF
TRBV15	TRBD1	TRBJ1-1	ATVGDRASTF
TRBV12-3/TRBV12-4	-	TRBJ1-1	ASSTGRSAF
TRBV12-3/TRBV12-4	TRBD1	TRBJ1-2	ASSFSGTAYGYT
TRBV9	TRBD1	TRBJ2-1	ASSVGWVGDSLWNEQF
TRBV7-2	-	TRBJ2-7	ASSLVVGHEQY
TRBV6-1	TRBD1	TRBJ1-6	ASSSTGTGGSPLH
TRBV15	-	TRBJ2-3	ATSLAAIRTDTQY
TRBV20-1	-	TRBJ1-5	SARVQGGQPQH
TRBV6-5	-	TRBJ1-1	ASSYLGGGSTEAF
TRBV28	-	TRBJ2-3	ASSLPITQDTDTQC
TRBV6-5	TRBD2	TRBJ2-5	ASSYSSGGRATKQETQY
TRBV5-4	-	TRBJ2-7	ASSMDSFEQY
TRBV10-3	-	TRBJ2-2	AISGWEVLSKAGELF
TRBV6-1	-	TRBJ1-1	ASSNWGRSGTEAF
TRBV7-9	-	TRBJ1-2	ASSLSGTDNYGYT
TRBV27	-	TRBJ1-6	ASKPGPLYNSPLH
TRBV2	-	TRBJ2-3	ASSQKLITDTKY
TRBV19	TRBD1	TRBJ2-6	ASSIDGGWRQGSTGANVLT
TRBV2	-	TRBJ2-7	ASNFDVTYEQY
TRBV7-8	-	TRBJ2-6	ASSLVTNSGANVLT
TRBV10-3	TRBD2	TRBJ2-3	AISELAGAPTDTQY
TRBV10-3	-	TRBJ2-3	AIMAALQDTQY
TRBV6-5	TRBD1	TRBJ2-1	ASTSTGGSYNEQF
TRBV7-6	-	TRBJ2-2	ASSLGSRELF
TRBV7-9	-	TRBJ2-1	ASSLNDWSSYNEQF
TRBV7-2	-	TRBJ2-2	ASSFGETGELF
TRBV28	-	TRBJ2-5	ASSYGGTETQY
TRBV11-2	-	TRBJ2-7	ASSLGGPRYEQY
TRBV4-1	-	TRBJ1-2	ASSHSPGREVYGYT
TRBV20-1	-	TRBJ2-7	SAPIPKYEQY